Only a few counts were recorded for the clone carrying this T cell receptor beta chain. This CDR3 has 16 residues. V shed 2 bases and J shed 3 bases, with 14 bases lying between them. CDR1 is SGHRS and CDR2 is YFSETQ in the germline V gene. TCRdb's table, derived via immunoSEQ multiplex PCR, lists solely in-frame clones and lacks some. The sample has more than 150,000 clones, approximately 88% seen once. The sample comes from a study of blood T cell repertoires in COVID-19. For the study at large: Samples representing acute and convalescent COVID-19 were sourced from the United States, Italy and Spain. The analysed material was cDNA or gDNA that came from T cells, B-cell-depleted T cells, or PBMCs.

V gene TRBV5-1 combines with J gene TRBJ1-4; D is unclear. Sequenced: peripheral blood. The TCR originated in a woman aged 60-75 years with acute or convalescent COVID-19. The CDR3 nucleotides are TGCGCCAGCAGCTTAGGGCCTCGGGGAGCTAATGAAAAACTGTTTTTT. This translates into CASSLGPRGANEKLFF.